The 27 T cell receptor beta chains given below trace back to one sample, sequenced in a study of blood T cell repertoires in COVID-19. Profiled with immunoSEQ multiplex PCR; TCRdb holds only in-frame clones, not every one. The table records 300,000 to 400,000 clones, roughly nine tenths of them present only once. The sample was PBMCs or T cells enriched from blood (not recorded which). The receptors shown here come from a woman between 25 and 40 years old who had recovered from COVID-19.

The rearrangement uses TRBV28 and TRBJ1-5, with a tentative D call TRBD1 (6 bases). Germline-derived CDR1 and CDR2 are MDHEN and SYDVKM. The CDR3 contains 15 residues. V lost 5 bases and J 2 bases, leaving 13 bases between the germline ends. The chain's CDR3 is CASSPYRVGNQPQHF. The CDR3 DNA reads as TGTGCCAGCAGTCCTTACAGGGTCGGCAATCAGCCCCAGCATTTT.

The rearrangement joins TRBV19 to TRBJ2-2; D gene ambiguous. Germline CDR1 LNHDA, CDR2 SQIVND (reference sequence). This CDR3 contains 16 residues. The V end was cut by 4 bases, the J end by 0 bases, with 12 bases between. CDR3 DNA: TGTGCCAGTAGTAGAACGACACTCGCGAACACCGGGGAGCTGTTTTTT. Translated, it gives CASSRTTLANTGELFF.

The rearrangement uses TRBV20-1 and TRBJ2-7; 16 bases fit TRBD2. This CDR3 comprises 16 residues. Trimming took 3 bases from V and 4 from J; bases not matched to a gene: 6. Germline values: CDR1 DFQATT, CDR2 SNEGSKA (reference sequence). The CDR3 DNA is TGCAGTGCTAGTCCTGGGACTAGCGGGGGGGGGTACGAGCAGTACTTC. Its protein is CSASPGTSGGGYEQYF.

V gene TRBV18 combines with J gene TRBJ2-7, with no clear D. This CDR3 comprises 15 residues. Trimming cost V 0 bases and J 6 bases, with 15 bases left between them. Germline V CDR1 and CDR2: KGHSH, LQKENI. In DNA, the CDR3 is TGTGCCAGCTCACCACCCCCTGCCCCGGGTGCCGAGCAGTACTTC. Protein: CASSPPPAPGAEQYF. Using reference TRBV18 and TRBJ2-7 for the parts outside the CDR3, the full variable domain is NAGVMQNPRHLVRRRGQEARLRCSPMKGHSHVYWYRQLPEEGLKFMVYLQKENIIDESGMPKERFSAEFPKEGPSILRIQQVVRGDSAAYFCASSPPPAPGAEQYFGPGTRLTVT.

The gene calls are TRBV12-5 and TRBJ2-3; no definite D call. This CDR3 is built from 11 residues. Trimming left V 6 bases short and J 8 bases short, with 9 bases between. Germline V lookup: CDR1 LGHNT, CDR2 FRNRAP. The CDR3 DNA reads TGTGCTAGTGGACACCCGGGTACGCAGTATTTT. Protein product: CASGHPGTQYF.

This clone was recorded a few times. The V and J genes are TRBV6-5 and TRBJ2-3, with TRBD1 matching over 8 bases. The CDR3 consists of 12 residues. Germline values: CDR1 MNHEY, CDR2 SVGAGI. The V gene end was trimmed by 6 bases and the J gene end by 10 bases; junction bases not matched to a gene: 6. CDR3 region: CASSQDRGAQYF. In DNA, the CDR3 is TGTGCCAGCAGCCAAGACAGGGGCGCGCAGTATTTT.

The table lists this clone with a count of one. The chain is built from TRBV5-1 and TRBJ1-2; 9 bases agree with TRBD1. Germline V CDR1 and CDR2: SGHRS, YFSETQ. The ends lost 0 bases at V and 2 bases at J; junction bases unmatched: 8. This CDR3 contains 17 residues. Here the CDR3 DNA reads TGCGCCAGCAGCTTGGGGTCAGGACAGGGGTGGAACTATGGCTACACCTTC. Amino acid sequence: CASSLGSGQGWNYGYTF.

This sequence joins TRBV5-1 and TRBJ1-2; TRBD1 might be the D (5 bases). Trimming stripped 3 bases from V and 4 bases from J, with 16 bases between. Germline CDR1 and CDR2: SGHRS and YFSETQ. This CDR3 is built from 15 residues. CDR3 loop: CASSSGGQGGYGYTF. In DNA, the CDR3 is TGCGCCAGCAGCTCTGGAGGGCAGGGAGGCTATGGCTACACCTTC.

The chain combines TRBV2 with TRBJ2-2; TRBD1 matches 7 bases. Germline lookup yields CDR1 SNHLY and CDR2 FYNNEI. After removal of 4 bases from V and 7 bases from J, the junction contained 0 bases not matched to a gene. CDR3 length: 12 residues. Written as DNA, the CDR3 is TGTGCCAGCAGTGGGGACAGCGGGGAGCTGTTTTTT. This encodes CASSGDSGELFF.

The chain uses TRBV11-3 and TRBJ1-1; the D is unclear. V gave up 4 bases and J gave up 8 bases, with 8 bases separating them. The CDR3 runs to 11 residues. Germline V lookup: CDR1 SGHNT, CDR2 YENEEA. CDR3 sequence: CASSSGLEAFF. The DNA for the CDR3 is TGTGCCAGCAGCTCAGGTCTAGAAGCTTTCTTT.

The chain joins TRBV28 to TRBJ1-1; D is ambiguous. CDR3 length: 14 amino acids. The germline gives CDR1 MDHEN, CDR2 SYDVKM. Trimming stripped 8 bases from V and 1 base from J, with 14 bases between. CDR3 DNA: TGTGCCAGCTTACGCGGGTTCCCGAACACTGAAGCTTTCTTT. Translated: CASLRGFPNTEAFF.

The table lists this clone with a count of one. The gene calls are TRBV5-1 and TRBJ2-5, with D possibly matching TRBD2 (5 bases). Germline lookup yields CDR1 SGHRS and CDR2 YFSETQ. Between the trimmed V and J ends, which lost 4 bases and 2 bases, there was a span of 12 bases. CDR3 length: 14 residues. CDR3 nucleotide sequence: TGCGCCAGCAGCCGACCTTCGGGGCAAGAGACCCAGTACTTC. Translating gives CASSRPSGQETQYF.

The rearrangement joins TRBV6-2 or TRBV6-3 to TRBJ2-1; 14 bases align to TRBD2. The CDR3 has 17 residues. The junction had 9 bases not matched to a gene; V was cut back by 2 bases and J by 9 bases. From germline, CDR1 is MNHEY and CDR2 SVGEGT. The CDR3 spells CASSYPQTSGGAVEQFF. The CDR3 DNA reads as TGTGCCAGCAGTTACCCCCAGACTAGCGGGGGGGCCGTTGAGCAGTTCTTC.

This rearrangement joins TRBV30 to TRBJ1-2; 7 bases fit TRBD1. The trim removed 5 bases at V and 6 bases at J, leaving 9 bases unmatched. Germline V CDR1 and CDR2: GTSNPN, SVGIG (reference sequence). CDR3 length: 13 amino acids. CDR3 protein: CAWDRVPAHGYTF. CDR3 DNA sequence: TGTGCCTGGGACAGGGTCCCTGCGCATGGCTACACCTTC.

The chain carries TRBV30 and TRBJ1-2; D unclear. Trimming stripped 0 bases from V and 8 bases from J, with 19 bases between. This CDR3 comprises 15 residues. The germline gives CDR1 GTSNPN, CDR2 SVGIG (reference sequence). The CDR3 sequence is CAWSVPRRARQGYTF. The CDR3 DNA sequence: TGTGCCTGGAGTGTGCCCCGGAGGGCACGGCAGGGCTACACCTTC.

This chain connects TRBV5-1 to TRBJ1-2; 8 positions match TRBD1. V was clipped by 6 bases and J by 4 bases; unmatched bases: 17. The CDR3 extends over 17 amino acids. Germline V lookup: CDR1 SGHRS, CDR2 YFSETQ. The CDR3: CASTRGQEEGFGYGYTF. DNA for the CDR3: TGCGCCAGCACTAGGGGACAGGAGGAGGGCTTCGGCTATGGCTACACCTTC.

This clone appeared a single time. The chain carries TRBV25-1 and TRBJ2-1; 8 bases align to TRBD1. The trim removed 1 base at V and 5 bases at J, leaving 4 bases unmatched. The germline CDR1 and CDR2 sequences are MGHDK and SYGVNS. The CDR3 consists of 15 residues. CDR3 nucleotide sequence: TGTGCCAGCAGTGAATTGGAGACAGGGGACAATGAGCAGTTCTTC. Amino acids: CASSELETGDNEQFF.

This chain joins TRBV5-6 and TRBJ2-3; TRBD2 aligns across 9 bases. V shed 2 bases, J shed 2 bases, and the junction held 9 bases outside the gene matches. This CDR3 spans 17 amino acids. Germline CDR1 and CDR2: SGHDT and YYEEEE. The CDR3 reads CASSFPLAGALTDTQYF. In DNA form, the CDR3 reads TGTGCCAGCAGCTTCCCGTTAGCGGGGGCCCTCACAGATACGCAGTATTTT.

V gene TRBV4-1 combines with J gene TRBJ1-2; 9 nucleotides agree with TRBD1. The J segment lost 8 bases and the V segment lost 6 bases, leaving 16 bases of the junction unmatched. The CDR3 length is 16 residues. Germline loops: CDR1 MGHRA, CDR2 YSYEKL. CDR3 bases: TGCGCCAGCAGACTAACGAGGGACAGGGATCGTCGCGGCTACACCTTC. It yields the protein CASRLTRDRDRRGYTF.

V usage is TRBV18 and J usage is TRBJ1-6; D is unresolved. The V gene's germline CDR1 is KGHSH and CDR2 LQKENI. The V end lost 4 bases, the J end lost 7 bases, and 5 bases lay between the germline ends. The CDR3 runs 12 residues. CDR3 sequence reads: CASSRENSPLHF. The CDR3 DNA follows: TGTGCCAGCTCACGAGAGAATTCACCCCTCCACTTT.

The chain combines TRBV29-1 with TRBJ1-1; 8 bases fit TRBD1. CDR1 and CDR2 (germline): SQVTM, ANQGSEA. This CDR3 is built from 13 residues. V gave up 4 bases and J gave up 0 bases; unmatched junction bases: 1. The CDR3 nucleotides are TGCAGCGTTGGGACAGGGCTGAACACTGAAGCTTTCTTT. Protein: CSVGTGLNTEAFF.

CDR3 sequence (DNA): TGTGCCAGCAGCCCAGGGGGCGGATACGAGCAGTACTTC. It encodes CASSPGGGYEQYF. J is TRBJ2-7 and V is TRBV7-9; 8 positions match TRBD1. Per the germline V gene, CDR1 is SEHNR and CDR2 is FQNEAQ (reference sequence). The CDR3 sequence is 13 residues long. V shed 5 bases, J shed 4 bases, and the junction held 4 bases outside the gene matches.

Of note for this clone: Other DNA sequences from this sample encode an identical CDR3 as well. The rearrangement links TRBV28 to TRBJ1-2, with TRBD1 as a possible D gene (6 bases). The CDR3 runs to 13 residues. The V gene lost 3 bases and the J gene lost 4 bases, with 9 bases spanning the gap. Per germline, CDR1 MDHEN and CDR2 SYDVKM. Here the CDR3 reads CASSLGRGYGYTF. In DNA form, the CDR3 reads TGTGCCAGCAGTTTGGGCAGGGGCTATGGCTACACCTTC.

The chain uses TRBV5-1 and TRBJ1-2, with D perhaps TRBD1 (6 bases). The length of the CDR3 is 14 residues. CDR1 and CDR2 from the germline V gene are SGHRS and YFSETQ. V was trimmed by 4 bases and J by 7 bases, leaving 17 bases between them. As DNA, the CDR3 is TGCGCCAGCAGCCCGGGGGGTCAGGGGAGTGGCTACACCTTC. Protein sequence: CASSPGGQGSGYTF.

V gene TRBV27 combines with J gene TRBJ1-5; D might be TRBD1 (5 bases). Germline CDR1 reads MNHEY; CDR2 reads SMNVEV (reference sequence). The CDR3 consists of 16 residues. V was shortened by 1 base and J by 1 base, with 11 bases between the two germline ends. The CDR3 coding sequence is TGTGCCAGCAGTTTATTTCGCGGGGGGAGCAATCAGCCCCAGCATTTT. This translates into CASSLFRGGSNQPQHF.

V is TRBV29-1 and J is TRBJ1-1, with 7 bases that match TRBD1. The ends lost 5 bases at V and 2 bases at J; junction bases unmatched: 2. This CDR3 has 12 residues. Germline values: CDR1 SQVTM, CDR2 ANQGSEA. CDR3 DNA: TGCAGCGTTTGGGACAGTAACACTGAAGCTTTCTTT. Protein: CSVWDSNTEAFF.

CDR3 sequence: CASSVGAEGVNYGYTF. The CDR3 nucleotides are TGTGCCAGCAGCGTGGGGGCGGAAGGGGTTAACTATGGCTACACCTTC. The chain carries TRBV9 and TRBJ1-2, with TRBD1 as a possible D gene (6 bases). The CDR3 is 16 amino acids. Trimming left V 2 bases short and J 1 base short, with 15 bases between. Germline V CDR1 and CDR2: SGDLS, YYNGEE.